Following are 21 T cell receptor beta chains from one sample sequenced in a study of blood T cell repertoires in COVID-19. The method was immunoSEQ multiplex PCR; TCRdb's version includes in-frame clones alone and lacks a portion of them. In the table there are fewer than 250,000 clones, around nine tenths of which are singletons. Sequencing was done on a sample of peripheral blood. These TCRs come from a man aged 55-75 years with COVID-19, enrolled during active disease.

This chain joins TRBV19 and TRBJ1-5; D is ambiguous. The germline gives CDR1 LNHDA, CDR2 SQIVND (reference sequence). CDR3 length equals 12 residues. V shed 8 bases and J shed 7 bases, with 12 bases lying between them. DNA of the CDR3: TGTGCCAGTTGTTACAGTTACCAGCCCCAGCATTTT. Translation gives CASCYSYQPQHF.

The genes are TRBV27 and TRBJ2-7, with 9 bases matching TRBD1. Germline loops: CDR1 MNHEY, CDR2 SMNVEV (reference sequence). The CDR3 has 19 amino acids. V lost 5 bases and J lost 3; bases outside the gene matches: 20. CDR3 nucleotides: TGTGCCAGCAGTACCGGGACAGGGAGTTGGGGGGTGCCTGACTACGAGCAGTACTTC. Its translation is CASSTGTGSWGVPDYEQYF.

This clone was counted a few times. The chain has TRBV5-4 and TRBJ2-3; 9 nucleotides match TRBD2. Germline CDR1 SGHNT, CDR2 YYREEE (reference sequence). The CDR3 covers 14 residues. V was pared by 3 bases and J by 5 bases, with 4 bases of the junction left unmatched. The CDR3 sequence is CASSSGLALDTQYF. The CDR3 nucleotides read TGTGCCAGCAGCTCGGGACTAGCATTAGATACGCAGTATTTT.

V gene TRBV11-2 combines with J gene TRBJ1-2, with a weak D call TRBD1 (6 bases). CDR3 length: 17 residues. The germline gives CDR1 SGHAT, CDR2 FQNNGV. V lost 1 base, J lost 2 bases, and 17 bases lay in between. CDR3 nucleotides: TGTGCCAGCAGCTTAGTTATTGGCCCACAGGGAAACTATGGCTACACCTTC. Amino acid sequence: CASSLVIGPQGNYGYTF.

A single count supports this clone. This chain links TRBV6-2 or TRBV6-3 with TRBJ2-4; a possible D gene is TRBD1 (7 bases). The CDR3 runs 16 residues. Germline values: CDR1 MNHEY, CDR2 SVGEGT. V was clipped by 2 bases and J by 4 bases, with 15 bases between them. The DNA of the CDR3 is TGTGCCAGCAGTTACCCAGGGGGGCTTTTGAAAAACATTCAGTACTTC. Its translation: CASSYPGGLLKNIQYF.

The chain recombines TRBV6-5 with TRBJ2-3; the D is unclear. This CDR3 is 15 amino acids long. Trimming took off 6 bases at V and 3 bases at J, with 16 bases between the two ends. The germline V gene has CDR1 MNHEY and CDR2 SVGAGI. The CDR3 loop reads CASRRESLETDTQYF. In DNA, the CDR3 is TGTGCCAGCAGACGAGAGAGTCTGGAGACAGATACGCAGTATTTT.

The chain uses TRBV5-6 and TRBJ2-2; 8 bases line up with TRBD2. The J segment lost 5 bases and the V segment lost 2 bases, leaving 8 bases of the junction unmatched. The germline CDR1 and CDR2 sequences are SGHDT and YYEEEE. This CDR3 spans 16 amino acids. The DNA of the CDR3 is TGTGCCAGCAGCTTCAGACGGGGGGGCCGAACCGGGGAGCTGTTTTTT. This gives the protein CASSFRRGGRTGELFF.

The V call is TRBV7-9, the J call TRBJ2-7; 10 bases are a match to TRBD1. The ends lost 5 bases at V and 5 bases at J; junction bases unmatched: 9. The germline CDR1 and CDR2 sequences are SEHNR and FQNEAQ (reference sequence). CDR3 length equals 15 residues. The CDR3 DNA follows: TGTGCCAGCAGCGTCTCCGGGACAGGGGACCACGAGCAGTACTTC. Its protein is CASSVSGTGDHEQYF.

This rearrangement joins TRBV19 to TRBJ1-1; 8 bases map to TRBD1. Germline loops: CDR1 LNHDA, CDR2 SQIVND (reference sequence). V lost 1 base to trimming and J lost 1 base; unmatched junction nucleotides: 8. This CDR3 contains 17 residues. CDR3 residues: CASSIVLWDRTNTEAFF. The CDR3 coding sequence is TGTGCCAGTAGTATAGTTCTTTGGGACAGGACGAACACTGAAGCTTTCTTT.

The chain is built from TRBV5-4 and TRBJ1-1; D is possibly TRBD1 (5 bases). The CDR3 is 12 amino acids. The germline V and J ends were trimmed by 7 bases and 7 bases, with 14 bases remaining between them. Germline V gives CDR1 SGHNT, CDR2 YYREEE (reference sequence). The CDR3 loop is CASAQGNGEAFF. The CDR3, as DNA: TGTGCCAGCGCTCAGGGTAATGGTGAAGCTTTCTTT.

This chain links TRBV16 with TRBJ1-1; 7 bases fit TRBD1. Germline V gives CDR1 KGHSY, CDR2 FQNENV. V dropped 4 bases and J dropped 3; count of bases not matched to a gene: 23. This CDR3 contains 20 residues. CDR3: CASSLNGGQAWTNTDTEAFF. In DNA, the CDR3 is TGTGCCAGCAGCCTTAATGGAGGACAGGCTTGGACCAACACGGACACTGAAGCTTTCTTT.

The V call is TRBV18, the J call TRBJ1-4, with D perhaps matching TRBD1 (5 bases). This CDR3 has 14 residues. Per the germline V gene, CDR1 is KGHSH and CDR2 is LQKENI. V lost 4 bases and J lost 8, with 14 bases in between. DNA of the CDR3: TGTGCCAGCTCACGCAGCGGGGCCGGAGAAAAACTGTTTTTT. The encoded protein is CASSRSGAGEKLFF.

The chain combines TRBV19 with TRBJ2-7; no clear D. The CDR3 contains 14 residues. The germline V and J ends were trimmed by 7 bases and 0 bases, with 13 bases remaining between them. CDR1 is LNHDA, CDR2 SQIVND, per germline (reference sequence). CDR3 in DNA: TGTGCCAGTACCCAGACCTGGAGCTCCTACGAGCAGTACTTC. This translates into CASTQTWSSYEQYF.

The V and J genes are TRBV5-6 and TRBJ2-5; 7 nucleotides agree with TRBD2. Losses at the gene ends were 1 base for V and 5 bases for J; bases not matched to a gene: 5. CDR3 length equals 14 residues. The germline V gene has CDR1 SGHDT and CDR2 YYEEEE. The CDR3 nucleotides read TGTGCCAGCAGCTTGTATTCCGGGGGGGAGACCCAGTACTTC. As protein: CASSLYSGGETQYF.

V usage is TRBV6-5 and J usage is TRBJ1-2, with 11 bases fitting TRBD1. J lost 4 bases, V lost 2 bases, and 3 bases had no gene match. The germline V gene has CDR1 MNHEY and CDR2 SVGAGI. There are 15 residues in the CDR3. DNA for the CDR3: TGTGCCAGCAGTTACGCGGGACAGGGGGGCTATGGCTACACCTTC. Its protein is CASSYAGQGGYGYTF.

For the CDR3, the DNA is TGCGCCAGCAGCGTCGGACTAGCGGGACCCTACAATGAGCAGTTCTTC. Translating gives CASSVGLAGPYNEQFF. The chain links TRBV5-1 to TRBJ2-1; TRBD2 agrees at 12 bases. With V trimmed by 4 bases and J by 2 bases, 4 bases remained unmatched. The CDR3 is 16 amino acids. Germline CDR1 reads SGHRS; CDR2 reads YFSETQ.

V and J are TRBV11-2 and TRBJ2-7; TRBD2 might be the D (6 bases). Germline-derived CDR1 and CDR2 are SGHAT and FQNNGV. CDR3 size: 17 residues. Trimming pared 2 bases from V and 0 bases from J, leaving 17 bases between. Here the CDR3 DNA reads TGTGCCAGCAGCTTAAGGGTCCTGGCGGGGCGCTCCTACGAGCAGTACTTC. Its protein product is CASSLRVLAGRSYEQYF. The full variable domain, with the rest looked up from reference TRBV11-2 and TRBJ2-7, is EAGVAQSPRYKIIEKRQSVAFWCNPISGHATLYWYQQILGQGPKLLIQFQNNGVVDDSQLPKDRFSAERLKGVDSTLKIQPAKLEDSAVYLCASSLRVLAGRSYEQYFGPGTRLTVT.

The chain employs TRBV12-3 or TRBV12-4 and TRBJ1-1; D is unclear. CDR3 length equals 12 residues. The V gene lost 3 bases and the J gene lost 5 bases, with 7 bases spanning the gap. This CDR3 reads CASSLVRTEAFF. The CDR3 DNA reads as TGTGCCAGCAGTTTGGTGCGGACTGAAGCTTTCTTT.

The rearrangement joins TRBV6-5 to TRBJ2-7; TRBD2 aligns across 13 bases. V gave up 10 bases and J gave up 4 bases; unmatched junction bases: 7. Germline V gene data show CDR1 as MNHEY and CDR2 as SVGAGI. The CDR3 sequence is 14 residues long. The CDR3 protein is CATGTSGTLYEQYF. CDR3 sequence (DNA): TGTGCCACGGGGACTAGCGGGACTTTATACGAGCAGTACTTC.

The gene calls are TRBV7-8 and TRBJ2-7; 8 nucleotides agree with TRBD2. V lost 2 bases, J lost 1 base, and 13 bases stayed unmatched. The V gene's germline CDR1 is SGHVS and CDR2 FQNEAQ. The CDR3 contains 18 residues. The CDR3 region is CASSLHPPSGRSSYEQYF. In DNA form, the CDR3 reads TGTGCCAGCAGCTTACACCCGCCGAGCGGGAGAAGTTCCTACGAGCAGTACTTC.

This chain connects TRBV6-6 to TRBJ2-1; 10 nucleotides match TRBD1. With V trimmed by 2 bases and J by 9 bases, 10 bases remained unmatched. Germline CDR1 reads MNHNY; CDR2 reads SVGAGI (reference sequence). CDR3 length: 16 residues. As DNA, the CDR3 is TGTGCCAGCAGTTACGGTCCCAGGACAGGGGGAATTGAGCAGTTCTTC. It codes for CASSYGPRTGGIEQFF.